Given below is one T cell receptor (beta chain) in context. What it binds is unknown. The repertoire was sequenced with immunoSEQ multiplex PCR; TCRdb's copy has only in-frame clones and lacks some. Of 20,000 to 25,000 clones in the sample, 65% to 85% were seen once. This sample is drawn from a study of Tregs in tolerant kidney transplant recipients. Study-level findings and limits: Changing PCR primers prevented nucleotide comparison between some patients' samples.

The nonmyeloablative bone marrow transplants came from related graft donors, with transient mixed chimerism. This receptor was taken from a human patient who received a combined kidney and bone marrow transplant. A subset of T cells may come from the graft donor. The material sequenced was CD8+ T cells from blood (PBMCs), taken 6 months after the transplant.

CDR3 residues: CASSSGALTERSYNEQFF. CDR3 bases: TGTGCCAGCTCCTCAGGGGCCCTCACCGAAAGGTCCTACAATGAGCAGTTCTTC. The genes are TRBV7-9 and TRBJ2-1; tentatively, D is TRBD1 (6 bases). The CDR3 has 18 amino acids. V lost 8 bases and J 1 base, leaving 24 bases between the germline ends. Germline V gene lookup returns CDR1 SEHNR and CDR2 FQNEAQ (reference sequence).